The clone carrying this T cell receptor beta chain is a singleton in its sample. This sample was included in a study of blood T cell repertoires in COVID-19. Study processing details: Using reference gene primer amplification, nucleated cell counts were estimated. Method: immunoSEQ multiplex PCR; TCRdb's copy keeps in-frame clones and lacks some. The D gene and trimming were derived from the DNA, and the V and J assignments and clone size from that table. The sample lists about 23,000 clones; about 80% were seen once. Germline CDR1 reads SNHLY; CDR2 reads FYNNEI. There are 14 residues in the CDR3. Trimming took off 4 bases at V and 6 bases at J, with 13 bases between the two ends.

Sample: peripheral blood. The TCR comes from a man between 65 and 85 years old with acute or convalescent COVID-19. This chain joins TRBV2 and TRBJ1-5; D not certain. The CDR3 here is CASSVGGEIQPQHF. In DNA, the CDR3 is TGTGCCAGCAGTGTTGGCGGGGAAATTCAGCCCCAGCATTTT.